This T cell receptor beta chain emerged from a study of T cells expressing NK-cell markers (dated by TCRdb to 2020 to 2021). About the investigation overall: About eight donors provided sorted CD3+CD56+NKG2C+, CD3+CD56+NKG2C- and CD3+CD56-NKG2C+ T-cell subsets, whose TCR beta-chain repertoires were profiled. Of the eight sequenced donors, seven were found to be HCMV-seropositive and one was found to be HCMV-seronegative. All eight donors whose samples were sequenced were randomly selected healthy volunteers, three of them men and five women. Illumina HiSeq 2000/2500, MiSeq or NextSeq was used to sequence libraries as 2 x 150 bp reads. Broad study findings and their caveats: Whether the expanded NKG2C-expressing T cell clones were specific for HCMV antigens was left unclear. Those dominant clonotypes were again the most abundant among CD3+CD56-NKG2C+ cells in a handful of donors, at roughly 28.3-65%. In about 6 donors, the dominant CD3+CD56+NKG2C+ clonotypes were found to rank among the top 10 CD8+ clonotypes and to make up 1.0-7.0% of CD8+ T cells.

A commercial ELISA kit detecting HCMV-specific IgG in serum was used to determine HCMV serostatus. Ficoll density gradient centrifugation was used to isolate peripheral blood mononuclear cells from blood. The sequencer listed for this sample is Illumina HiSeq 2000. 5'RACE template switching, by which a universal primer site and unique molecular identifiers were added, was used to make TCR beta cDNA libraries. cDNA synthesis was primed from the TCR beta constant segment and was followed by two successive PCR amplification steps. The original pipeline was this. Reads were demultiplexed and grouped by UMI with MIGEC, and clonotypes were assembled and quantified with MiTCR. To remove erroneous sequences, TCR cDNA sequences were retained only when supported by two or more reads. The tcR package was used for downstream repertoire analysis, and clonotypes were matched between fractions using CDR3 nucleotide sequence together with V segment. VDJmatch was used to annotate antigen specificity against VDJdb, with one amino acid substitution in CDR3 allowed. TCRdb reprocessed the public reads and reports one entry per CDR3 protein sequence, without DNA. TCRdb's processing, not the study's, gives the V and J calls here. The sample table holds 300,000 to 450,000 distinct CDR3 sequences. Jointly, the top ten make up roughly 5.5% of the sample.

Its CDR3 holds 12 amino acids, cysteine through phenylalanine. No coding sequence is recorded. The germline V gene gives CDR1 as SGHAT and CDR2 as FQNNGV. On this clonotype: Which antigen it targets is not known.

Recombination linked TRBV11-2 to TRBJ2-5. This sequence originates from a man aged 18 to 69 in good health. The material sequenced was blood T cells: a sorted CD56 or NKG2C T cell subset, CD4+ or CD8+ T cells, or bulk PBMC T cells (not recorded which). The CDR3 protein: CASSPLWETQYF. Reference TRBV11-2 and TRBJ2-5 genes cover what lies past the CDR3, so the full variable domain is EAGVAQSPRYKIIEKRQSVAFWCNPISGHATLYWYQQILGQGPKLLIQFQNNGVVDDSQLPKDRFSAERLKGVDSTLKIQPAKLEDSAVYLCASSPLWETQYFGPGTRLLVL.